One sample yielded the 29 T cell receptor beta chains listed below, sequenced in a study of cytomegalovirus exposure and HLA in healthy donors. The study ran its PCR with 60 Vbeta and 13 Jbeta primers. Profiling relied on immunoSEQ multiplex PCR, and the TCRdb table lists in-frame clones only, not all of them. The sample has more than 200,000 clones, over 60% seen once. The sample comprised PBMCs. These receptors all come from a male donor in good health and CMV-seronegative.

The chain's CDR3 is CASSLDNGETQYF. DNA of the CDR3: TGTGCCAGCAGCTTGGACAATGGAGAGACCCAGTACTTC. The chain couples TRBV5-6 to TRBJ2-5; D gene unclear. This CDR3 is 13 amino acids long. In germline, CDR1 is SGHDT, CDR2 YYEEEE. V lost 0 bases to trimming and J lost 4 bases, with 7 bases between them.

This chain joins TRBV10-3 and TRBJ1-1; a possible D gene is TRBD1 (6 bases). The V end was cut by 2 bases, the J end by 6 bases, with 7 bases between. The CDR3 extends over 12 amino acids. Germline CDR1 reads ENHRY; CDR2 reads SYGVKD. The CDR3 coding sequence is TGTGCCATCAGTGAGACAGGGCCTGAAGCTTTCTTT. This translates into CAISETGPEAFF.

This clone was seen a single time. CDR3 residues: CASSLDRGAGANVLTF. CDR3 DNA sequence: TGTGCCAGCAGCCTCGACAGGGGGGCTGGGGCCAACGTCCTGACTTTC. This chain connects TRBV7-9 to TRBJ2-6; TRBD1 agrees at 9 bases. Germline V gene sequence: CDR1 SEHNR, CDR2 FQNEAQ (reference sequence). The CDR3 runs 16 residues. V was pared by 5 bases and J by 2 bases, with 4 bases of the junction left unmatched. Full variable domain (outside the CDR3, taken from reference TRBV7-9 and TRBJ2-6): DTGVSQNPRHKITKRGQNVTFRCDPISEHNRLYWYRQTLGQGPEFLTYFQNEAQLEKSRLLSDRFSAERPKGSFSTLEIQRTEQGDSAMYLCASSLDRGAGANVLTFGAGSRLTVL.

Only one count was recorded for this clone. V is TRBV7-2 and J is TRBJ1-3, with D maybe TRBD1 (5 bases). Trimming stripped 2 bases from V and 11 bases from J, with 16 bases between. The CDR3 runs 14 residues. The V gene's germline CDR1 is SGHTA and CDR2 FQGNSA. The CDR3 loop is CASSLYGAEIPIYF. The CDR3 bases are TGTGCCAGCAGCTTATATGGGGCGGAGATTCCCATATATTTT. Together with reference TRBV7-2 and TRBJ1-3, the CDR3 gives the full variable domain: GAGVSQSPSNKVTEKGKDVELRCDPISGHTALYWYRQSLGQGLEFLIYFQGNSAPDKSGLPSDRFSAERTGGSVSTLTIQRTQQEDSAVYLCASSLYGAEIPIYFGEGSWLTVV.

In this sample, this clone turned up once. The J gene is TRBJ1-5, the V gene TRBV10-3; D is perhaps TRBD1 (5 bases). Germline V lookup: CDR1 ENHRY, CDR2 SYGVKD. The CDR3 extends over 16 amino acids. Trimming left V 2 bases short and J 1 base short, with 12 bases between. In DNA, the CDR3 is TGTGCCATCAGTGAGCAGGGCGCGGGAAGCAATCAGCCCCAGCATTTT. Translation: CAISEQGAGSNQPQHF.

The V and J genes are TRBV11-2 and TRBJ2-7; TRBD1 agrees at 7 bases. Trimming removed 1 base from V and 1 base from J; junction bases left unmatched: 7. CDR3 length equals 16 residues. Per germline, CDR1 SGHAT and CDR2 FQNNGV. The CDR3 nucleotides are TGTGCCAGCAGCTTAGTACGGCAGGGGGAATCCTACGAGCAGTACTTC. This translates into CASSLVRQGESYEQYF.

The chain couples TRBV4-1 to TRBJ2-3; tentatively, D is TRBD2 (6 bases). The CDR3 has 17 residues. The germline gives CDR1 MGHRA, CDR2 YSYEKL. V lost 0 bases and J lost 2, with 15 bases in between. CDR3 protein: CASSQDFSGGTTDTQYF. CDR3 sequence (DNA): TGCGCCAGCAGCCAAGATTTTTCGGGCGGGACCACAGATACGCAGTATTTT.

This chain joins TRBV28 and TRBJ2-3; 12 bases fit TRBD2. Germline assignment: CDR1 MDHEN and CDR2 SYDVKM. This CDR3 is 17 amino acids long. V lost 1 base, J lost 6 bases, and 8 bases stayed unmatched. The DNA for the CDR3 is TGTGCCAGCAGTTTATCCGGACTAGCGGGGATTGTGGATACGCAGTATTTT. This codes for CASSLSGLAGIVDTQYF.

This clone was seen once. The genes are TRBV6-1 and TRBJ2-7; tentatively, D is TRBD2 (6 bases). V shed 0 bases and J shed 1 base, with 10 bases lying between them. Germline values: CDR1 MNHNS, CDR2 SASEGT. This CDR3 is built from 15 residues. The CDR3 spells CASSEAAGSSYEQYF. The CDR3 DNA is TGTGCCAGCAGTGAAGCGGCGGGGTCTTCCTACGAGCAGTACTTC.

The chain uses TRBV5-1 and TRBJ2-7, with a weak D call TRBD1 (6 bases). The germline V gene has CDR1 SGHRS and CDR2 YFSETQ. The CDR3 has 16 residues. The V end was cut by 4 bases, the J end by 1 base, with 18 bases between. CDR3 in amino acids: CASSTKTGQLSYEQYF. The DNA for the CDR3 is TGCGCCAGCAGCACAAAAACAGGGCAGTTGTCCTACGAGCAGTACTTC.

J is TRBJ2-7 and V is TRBV5-1, with D perhaps TRBD2 (6 bases). This CDR3 spans 13 amino acids. Trimming left V 7 bases short and J 7 bases short, with 18 bases between. The germline V gene has CDR1 SGHRS and CDR2 YFSETQ. The CDR3 is CASADGDGGEQYF. The DNA for the CDR3 is TGCGCCAGCGCAGACGGCGACGGGGGAGAGCAGTACTTC.

The chain is built from TRBV10-3 and TRBJ1-1, with TRBD1 matching 8 bases. Germline V gene lookup returns CDR1 ENHRY and CDR2 SYGVKD. This CDR3 comprises 15 residues. V lost 2 bases and J lost 5; bases outside the gene matches: 7. This CDR3 is CAISEGQGAGTEAFF. DNA for the CDR3: TGTGCCATCAGTGAGGGGCAGGGGGCAGGGACTGAAGCTTTCTTT.

The chain is built from TRBV5-6 and TRBJ2-5; TRBD1 matches 8 bases. V was pared by 4 bases and J by 5 bases, with 16 bases of the junction left unmatched. Germline lookup yields CDR1 SGHDT and CDR2 YYEEEE. The CDR3 has 17 residues. The CDR3 coding sequence is TGTGCCAGCAGCCTAACTATGACAGGGGAGTTAGGGGAGACCCAGTACTTC. Protein: CASSLTMTGELGETQYF.

In DNA, the CDR3 is TGTGCCAGCAGCGAAACCACAGGGGCTAACACTGAAGCTTTCTTT. Amino acid sequence: CASSETTGANTEAFF. V gene TRBV9 combines with J gene TRBJ1-1, with 7 bases aligning to TRBD1. CDR1 and CDR2 (germline): SGDLS, YYNGEE. This CDR3 comprises 15 residues. V dropped 3 bases and J dropped 2; count of bases not matched to a gene: 7.

Concerning this clone itself: This same CDR3 is encoded by further DNA sequences in the sample. This chain joins TRBV6-5 and TRBJ1-1, with a possible D match to TRBD1 (6 bases). The CDR3 consists of 14 residues. V lost 2 bases and J lost 1, with 8 bases in between. Germline values: CDR1 MNHEY, CDR2 SVGAGI. CDR3 coding DNA: TGTGCCAGCAGTTACAGGGGGGGGAACACTGAAGCTTTCTTT. This codes for CASSYRGGNTEAFF.

The chain employs TRBV9 and TRBJ2-7, with 7 bases identical to TRBD2. CDR3 length equals 14 residues. The V gene's germline CDR1 is SGDLS and CDR2 YYNGEE. With 0 bases clipped from V and 3 bases from J, the junction kept 3 bases outside the gene matches. In nucleotides, the CDR3 is TGTGCCAGCAGCGTAGATGGGGGGGGCTACGAGCAGTACTTC. Translated: CASSVDGGGYEQYF.

The rearrangement joins TRBV4-2 to TRBJ2-1; 10 nucleotides match TRBD2. The CDR3 sequence is 16 residues long. From germline, CDR1 is LGHNA and CDR2 YNFKEQ. The V segment lost 0 bases and the J segment 4 bases; nucleotides outside the gene matches: 3. The CDR3 spells CASSQEGTSAYNEQFF. CDR3 bases: TGTGCCAGCAGCCAAGAAGGGACTAGCGCTTACAATGAGCAGTTCTTC.

The genes are TRBV7-2 and TRBJ2-5, with a weak D call TRBD2 (6 bases). CDR3 length: 14 amino acids. V dropped 5 bases and J dropped 5 bases, with 15 bases sitting between them. Germline V gives CDR1 SGHTA, CDR2 FQGNSA. The CDR3 loop is CASSAEGLTETQYF. The CDR3 bases are TGTGCCAGCAGCGCGGAGGGGCTGACGGAGACCCAGTACTTC.

This chain links TRBV7-6 with TRBJ1-5; D is possibly TRBD1 (6 bases). V was cut by 5 bases and J by 5 bases, with 16 bases left in between. The CDR3 consists of 15 residues. Germline values: CDR1 SGHVS, CDR2 FNYEAQ. The CDR3 sequence is CASSPEGDTYQPQHF. The CDR3 coding sequence is TGTGCCAGCAGCCCAGAGGGGGACACGTATCAGCCCCAGCATTTT.

The gene calls are TRBV28 and TRBJ1-1; D unresolved. Germline V CDR1 and CDR2: MDHEN, SYDVKM. V dropped 7 bases and J dropped 2 bases, with 17 bases sitting between them. The CDR3 is made up of 15 amino acids. CDR3 region: CASTLRGGSNTEAFF. The CDR3 DNA sequence: TGTGCCAGCACCCTCCGGGGTGGCAGCAACACTGAAGCTTTCTTT.

This clone was seen only a few times. J is TRBJ2-3 and V is TRBV28, with 11 bases fitting TRBD2. The V gene's germline CDR1 is MDHEN and CDR2 SYDVKM. V gave up 8 bases and J gave up 6 bases; unmatched junction bases: 16. There are 17 residues in the CDR3. CDR3 sequence: CASALGVWLAGGDTQYF. CDR3 nucleotides: TGTGCCAGCGCCTTAGGGGTTTGGCTAGCGGGAGGCGATACGCAGTATTTT.

This clone was recorded once. CDR3 region: CASSLIGELDYGYTF. In nucleotides, the CDR3 is TGCGCCAGCAGCTTAATCGGAGAGCTTGATTATGGCTACACCTTC. This chain connects TRBV5-1 to TRBJ1-2; D call uncertain. The CDR3 consists of 15 residues. The germline CDR1 and CDR2 sequences are SGHRS and YFSETQ. The V gene lost 2 bases and the J gene lost 5 bases, with 16 bases spanning the gap. Together with reference TRBV5-1 and TRBJ1-2, the CDR3 gives the full variable domain: KAGVTQTPRYLIKTRGQQVTLSCSPISGHRSVSWYQQTPGQGLQFLFEYFSETQRNKGNFPGRFSGRQFSNSRSEMNVSTLELGDSALYLCASSLIGELDYGYTFGSGTRLTVV.

V and J are TRBV7-3 and TRBJ1-2; 7 nucleotides align to TRBD1. Looked up from germline, CDR1 is SGHTA and CDR2 is FQGTGA. The CDR3 extends over 13 amino acids. V lost 1 base and J lost 4; bases outside the gene matches: 0. As DNA, the CDR3 is TGTGCCAGCAGCTTAAACAGGGGCTATGGCTACACCTTC. It specifies CASSLNRGYGYTF.

This chain links TRBV4-3 with TRBJ1-5; unclear D gene. V lost 0 bases and J 5 bases, leaving 14 bases between the germline ends. This CDR3 is 16 amino acids long. Germline V lookup: CDR1 LGHNA, CDR2 YSLEER. CDR3 sequence (DNA): TGCGCCAGCAGCCAAGATCGTCCCCCTCTCGATCAGCCCCAGCATTTT. It encodes CASSQDRPPLDQPQHF.

The chain employs TRBV4-1 and TRBJ1-4; D may be TRBD1 (6 bases). The V end was cut by 2 bases, the J end by 5 bases, with 12 bases between. There are 15 residues in the CDR3. Germline CDR1 reads MGHRA; CDR2 reads YSYEKL. The CDR3 DNA reads as TGCGCCAGCAGCCAAACCGGGACATTGAATGAAAAACTGTTTTTT. The encoded protein is CASSQTGTLNEKLFF.

This clone was observed once. The chain combines TRBV9 with TRBJ2-3, with D possibly TRBD2 on 5 matching bases. Germline V gives CDR1 SGDLS, CDR2 YYNGEE. Deletions cut 3 bases from V and 1 base from J, with 12 bases between. This CDR3 has 15 amino acids. CDR3 coding DNA: TGTGCCAGCAGCGCCTTAGAGGGTGGCACAGATACGCAGTATTTT. Translating gives CASSALEGGTDTQYF.

The chain links TRBV6-1 to TRBJ2-5, with 9 bases that match TRBD1. Germline loops: CDR1 MNHNS, CDR2 SASEGT. V trimming: 5 bases; J trimming: 1 base; junction bases outside the gene matches: 5. CDR3 length equals 15 residues. The CDR3 nucleotides are TGTGCCAGCAGTTGGACAGGGGTAGGCCAAGAGACCCAGTACTTC. Encoded protein: CASSWTGVGQETQYF.

Regarding this clone: At one end, the junction sequence differs from germline, possibly due to a read error. V and J are TRBV4-3 and TRBJ2-3; 7 nucleotides line up with TRBD1. CDR3 size: 16 residues. The V gene's germline CDR1 is LGHNA and CDR2 YSLEER. The CDR3 DNA follows: TGCGCCGGCAGCCAAGTTAACCGGGACAGAACAGATACGCAGTATTTT. This codes for CAGSQVNRDRTDTQYF.

Only one count was recorded for this clone. The chain links TRBV28 to TRBJ1-5; 7 bases fit TRBD1. Germline loops: CDR1 MDHEN, CDR2 SYDVKM. The CDR3 consists of 17 residues. V lost 7 bases and J lost 0; bases outside the gene matches: 12. Here the CDR3 DNA reads TGTGCCAGCACCTTGGGGACAGCCATGAATAGCAATCAGCCCCAGCATTTT. This gives the protein CASTLGTAMNSNQPQHF. Full variable domain (rest looked up from reference TRBV28 and TRBJ1-5): DVKVTQSSRYLVKRTGEKVFLECVQDMDHENMFWYRQDPGLGLRLIYFSYDVKMKEKGDIPEGYSVSREKKERFSLILESASTNQTSMYLCASTLGTAMNSNQPQHFGDGTRLSIL.